These 24 T cell receptor beta chains came from one sample sequenced in a study of regulatory T cells in long-lasting Graves disease. HTBI primers from iRepertoire and Arm-PCR of CDR3 regions yielded the TCR beta libraries. TCRdb independently ran MiXCR on the multiplex PCR reads; one entry per CDR3 protein. The data show around 450,000 distinct CDR3 sequences, with around a fifth seen just once and approximately 6.4% held by the top ten. As to time point: persistent/refractory GD, antithyroid drugs over 5 years with positive TRAb. After RNA was extracted from PBMCs, the TCR library was made from it. The starting material was peripheral blood mononuclear cells (PBMCs), obtained when the disease was refractory, from a patient treated with antithyroid drugs. These receptors were taken from a female donor with Graves disease.

The chain is built from TRBV18 and TRBJ1-1; possible D gene TRBD1, 5 bases. V was cut by 6 bases and J by 0 bases, with 11 bases left in between. This CDR3 is built from 14 residues. The V gene's germline CDR1 is KGHSH and CDR2 LQKENI. The CDR3 bases are TGTGCCAGCTCCCCGGGGGTCATGAACACTGAAGCTTTCTTT. This encodes CASSPGVMNTEAFF.

CDR3 sequence reads: CASSERPGGPTEAFF. For the CDR3, the DNA is TGTGCCAGCAGTGAAAGGCCCGGGGGGCCGACTGAAGCTTTCTTT. This rearrangement joins TRBV25-1 to TRBJ1-1; maybe TRBD1 (6 bases). V lost 2 bases and J 5 bases, leaving 15 bases between the germline ends. CDR1 MGHDK and CDR2 SYGVNS come from the germline V gene. There are 15 residues in the CDR3.

This clonotype showed up many times. Here the CDR3 reads CASSARDRGLREAFF. CDR3 in DNA: TGTGCCAGCAGTGCCAGGGACAGGGGGCTAAGAGAAGCTTTCTTT. The chain recombines TRBV27 with TRBJ1-1, with 12 bases aligning to TRBD1. This CDR3 spans 15 amino acids. Looked up from germline, CDR1 is MNHEY and CDR2 is SMNVEV (reference sequence). Trimming took 5 bases from V and 8 from J; bases not matched to a gene: 9.

The rearrangement links TRBV20-1 to TRBJ2-7; D might be TRBD2 (6 bases). The CDR3 is 15 residues long. Trimming pared 4 bases from V and 0 bases from J, leaving 16 bases between. Germline CDR1 DFQATT, CDR2 SNEGSKA (reference sequence). CDR3 sequence reads: CSATSGLPSSYEQYF. The CDR3, as DNA: TGCAGTGCTACCTCGGGACTCCCGAGCTCCTACGAGCAGTACTTC.

This clonotype was seen at least ten times. The rearrangement joins TRBV7-3 to TRBJ2-5, with D unclear. The CDR3 loop spans 13 amino acids. CDR1 SGHTA and CDR2 FQGTGA come from the germline V gene. V shed 0 bases and J shed 4 bases, with 6 bases lying between them. Here the CDR3 DNA reads TGTGCCAGCAGCTTAACCAATCTAGAGACCCAGTACTTC. Translating gives CASSLTNLETQYF.

This clonotype was detected only a few times. The J gene is TRBJ1-4, the V gene TRBV13; D remains unclear. The germline V and J ends were trimmed by 4 bases and 10 bases, with 16 bases remaining between them. The germline CDR1 and CDR2 sequences are PRHDT and FYEKMQ (reference sequence). The CDR3 extends over 14 amino acids. The CDR3, as DNA: TGTGCCAGCAGCTCCGATGAGGCTAGAGGAAAACTGTTTTTT. Amino acids: CASSSDEARGKLFF.

Concerning this clonotype: This may be a read error, as it is one base from a much larger clone. The chain links TRBV9 to TRBJ1-2, with 7 positions matching TRBD1. Trimming removed 3 bases from V and 4 bases from J; junction bases left unmatched: 3. Germline-derived CDR1 and CDR2 are SGDLS and YYNGEE. This CDR3 spans 13 amino acids. DNA for the CDR3: TGTGCCAGCAGCGCCGGGACAGTCTATGGCTACACCTTC. It translates to CASSAGTVYGYTF.

With respect to this clonotype: This may arise from a read error, as a much more abundant clone is one base away. The CDR3 sequence: CASSLAGQGAYEQHF. DNA for the CDR3: TGTGCCAGCAGTTTGGCGGGGCAGGGGGCCTACGAGCAGCACTTC. The chain has TRBV27 and TRBJ2-7; 8 bases align to TRBD1. CDR3 size: 15 residues. Germline CDR1 and CDR2: MNHEY and SMNVEV (reference sequence).

The rearrangement joins TRBV28 to TRBJ2-7, with 8 bases that match TRBD2. The CDR3 covers 13 residues. V lost 7 bases, J lost 5 bases, and 7 bases stayed unmatched. Germline values: CDR1 MDHEN, CDR2 SYDVKM. The CDR3 loop is CASNDGGAHEQYF. DNA for the CDR3: TGTGCCAGCAATGACGGGGGGGCCCACGAGCAGTACTTC.

J is TRBJ2-5 and V is TRBV7-8, with 9 nucleotides matching TRBD2. V dropped 2 bases and J dropped 0; count of bases not matched to a gene: 4. This CDR3 has 16 residues. CDR1 is SGHVS, CDR2 FQNEAQ, per germline. This chain's CDR3 is CASSLLAGVDQETQYF. CDR3 DNA: TGTGCCAGCAGCTTATTAGCGGGAGTGGACCAAGAGACCCAGTACTTC.

The chain is built from TRBV19 and TRBJ1-4; D is ambiguous. Trimming removed 9 bases from V and 5 bases from J, with 19 bases in between. Per germline, CDR1 LNHDA and CDR2 SQIVND (reference sequence). The CDR3 totals 15 residues. The CDR3 bases are TGTGCCAGCACTCTTGGCGGCAGTTCGAATGAAAAACTGTTTTTT. Its protein is CASTLGGSSNEKLFF.

V usage is TRBV19 and J usage is TRBJ2-3, with D possibly matching TRBD1 (6 bases). The CDR3 covers 12 residues. In germline, CDR1 is LNHDA, CDR2 SQIVND (reference sequence). Trimming stripped 8 bases from V and 3 bases from J, with 9 bases between. CDR3 residues: CASEGGTDTQYF. CDR3 DNA sequence: TGTGCCAGTGAAGGGGGTACAGATACGCAGTATTTT.

This clonotype appeared many times. The V gene is TRBV28, the J gene TRBJ1-5; D not resolved. The length of the CDR3 is 14 residues. The germline V and J ends were trimmed by 7 bases and 1 base, with 11 bases remaining between them. Germline V CDR1 and CDR2: MDHEN, SYDVKM. DNA for the CDR3: TGTGCCAGCATCTGGGCCGGGAGCAATCAGCCCCAGCATTTT. This sequence encodes CASIWAGSNQPQHF.

The table lists this clonotype with many counts. The genes are TRBV28 and TRBJ1-1; D perhaps matches TRBD1 (6 bases). This CDR3 spans 16 amino acids. CDR1 and CDR2 from the germline V gene are MDHEN and SYDVKM. V was shortened by 3 bases and J by 1 base, with 15 bases between the two germline ends. The CDR3 reads CASSFPRTDQNTEAFF. CDR3 in DNA: TGTGCCAGCAGTTTCCCGCGGACAGACCAGAACACTGAAGCTTTCTTT.

This clonotype was counted many times. The V and J genes are TRBV28 and TRBJ1-2; perhaps TRBD1 as D (5 bases). V lost 3 bases to trimming and J lost 8 bases, with 7 bases between them. Germline V lookup: CDR1 MDHEN, CDR2 SYDVKM. CDR3 length: 11 amino acids. The DNA for the CDR3 is TGTGCCAGCAGTTTCGGGGGAGGCTACACCTTC. This translates into CASSFGGGYTF.

With respect to this clonotype: A much larger clone lies a single base off, so this may be a read error. The V and J genes are TRBV6-9 and TRBJ2-2; no firm D call. In germline, CDR1 is MNHGY, CDR2 SVAAGI. The CDR3 has 15 amino acids. V gave up 2 bases and J gave up 0 bases, with 7 bases separating them. CDR3 coding DNA: TGTGCCAGCAGTTATAGCGTGGCGAACACCGGGGAGCTGTTTTTT. It is translated as CASSYSVANTGELFF.

The sample holds many counts of this clonotype. V usage is TRBV6-1 and J usage is TRBJ1-6; unclear D gene. Trimming removed 7 bases from V and 8 bases from J, with 21 bases in between. The CDR3 contains 16 residues. Germline lookup yields CDR1 MNHNS and CDR2 SASEGT. This chain's CDR3 is CASIKKIWAGDSPLHF. In nucleotides, the CDR3 is TGTGCCAGCATCAAGAAAATATGGGCCGGAGATTCACCCCTCCACTTT.

This clonotype occurred many times. This sequence joins TRBV12-3 or TRBV12-4 and TRBJ1-2, with D maybe TRBD1 (5 bases). The CDR3 is 14 residues long. V lost 6 bases and J 8 bases, leaving 19 bases between the germline ends. Here the CDR3 reads CASSPLGRGGGYTF. Here the CDR3 DNA reads TGTGCCAGCAGCCCTCTAGGAAGGGGAGGAGGCTACACCTTC.

This clonotype has ten or more counts. The chain employs TRBV7-2 and TRBJ1-4; D is undetermined. CDR1 is SGHTA, CDR2 FQGNSA, per germline. Trimming took off 2 bases at V and 3 bases at J, with 4 bases between the two ends. The CDR3 is 13 amino acids. This CDR3 is CASSLKANEKLFF. The CDR3 DNA reads TGTGCCAGCAGCTTAAAGGCTAATGAAAAACTGTTTTTT.

The table lists this clonotype with a few counts. This sequence joins TRBV20-1 and TRBJ1-5, with 12 nucleotides matching TRBD1. V lost 6 bases, J lost 1 base, and 13 bases stayed unmatched. Germline V gene lookup returns CDR1 DFQATT and CDR2 SNEGSKA (reference sequence). The CDR3 is made up of 18 amino acids. The DNA for the CDR3 is TGCAGTGCAAAACCCTCGGGGACAGGGGGCTGGAGCAATCAGCCCCAGCATTTT. Its translation: CSAKPSGTGGWSNQPQHF.

A word on this clonotype: A much larger clone is a single base away; this may be a read error. The gene calls are TRBV6-2 or TRBV6-3 and TRBJ1-1; 8 nucleotides agree with TRBD1. The CDR3 runs 13 residues. CDR1 and CDR2 (germline): MNHEY, SVGEGT. CDR3 DNA: TGTGCCAGCATCATGGACAGGGCCACTGAAGCTTCCTTT. Protein sequence: CASIMDRATEASF.

This clonotype was picked up a small number of times. The chain recombines TRBV6-1 with TRBJ1-2; D unresolved. V lost 4 bases and J 4 bases, leaving 16 bases between the germline ends. This CDR3 is 15 amino acids long. Germline CDR1 reads MNHNS; CDR2 reads SASEGT. The DNA for the CDR3 is TGTGCCAGCAGTGTGGCCGGGGAAGGAGGCTATGGCTACACCTTC. This encodes CASSVAGEGGYGYTF.

The chain combines TRBV4-1 with TRBJ2-1, with D uncertain. The CDR3 totals 12 residues. V was trimmed by 0 bases and J by 9 bases, leaving 6 bases between them. Germline lookup yields CDR1 MGHRA and CDR2 YSYEKL. CDR3 coding DNA: TGCGCCAGCAGCCAAGAAGGTGGTGAGCAGTTCTTC. Its translation is CASSQEGGEQFF.

This clonotype was observed at least ten times. The chain has TRBV12-3 or TRBV12-4 and TRBJ1-2; D gene ambiguous. This CDR3 contains 12 residues. The V end lost 4 bases, the J end lost 3 bases, and 6 bases lay between the germline ends. The DNA of the CDR3 is TGTGCCAGCAGTTCACAGCACTATGGCTACACCTTC. Protein: CASSSQHYGYTF.